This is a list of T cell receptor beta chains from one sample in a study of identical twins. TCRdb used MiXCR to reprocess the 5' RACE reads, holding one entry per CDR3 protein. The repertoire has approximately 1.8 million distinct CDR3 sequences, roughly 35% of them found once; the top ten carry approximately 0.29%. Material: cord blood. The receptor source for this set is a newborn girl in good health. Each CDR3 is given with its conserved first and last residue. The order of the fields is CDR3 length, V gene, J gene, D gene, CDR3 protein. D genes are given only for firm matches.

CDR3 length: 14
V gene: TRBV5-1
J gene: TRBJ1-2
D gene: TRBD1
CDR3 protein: CASSYDRVDYGYTF

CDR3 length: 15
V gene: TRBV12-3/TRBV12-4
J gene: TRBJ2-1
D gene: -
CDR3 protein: CASSLGRLIYNEQFF

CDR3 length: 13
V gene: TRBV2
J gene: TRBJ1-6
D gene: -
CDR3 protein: CASSEAALSPLHF

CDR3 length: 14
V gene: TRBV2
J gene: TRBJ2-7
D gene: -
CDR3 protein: CASSVAESSYEQYF

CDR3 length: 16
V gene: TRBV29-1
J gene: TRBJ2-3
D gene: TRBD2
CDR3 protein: CSVEVWRGGSTDTQYF

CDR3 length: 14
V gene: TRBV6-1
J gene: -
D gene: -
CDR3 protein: CASTQRGDPYEQYF

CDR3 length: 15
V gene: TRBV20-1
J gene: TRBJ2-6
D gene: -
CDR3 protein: CSANHGGSGANVLTF

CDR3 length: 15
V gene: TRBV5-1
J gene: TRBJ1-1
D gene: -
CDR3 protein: CASSSAIRGSVEAFF

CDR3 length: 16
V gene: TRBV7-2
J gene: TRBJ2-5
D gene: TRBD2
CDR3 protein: CASSLDLAGLRETQYF

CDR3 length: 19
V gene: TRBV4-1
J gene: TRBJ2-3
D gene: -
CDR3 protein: CASSHPTPRKSSRTDTQYF

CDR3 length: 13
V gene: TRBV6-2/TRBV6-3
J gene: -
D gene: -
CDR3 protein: CASSASRAYEQYF

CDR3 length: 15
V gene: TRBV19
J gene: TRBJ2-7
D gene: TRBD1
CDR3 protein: CASSPALGQGYEQYF

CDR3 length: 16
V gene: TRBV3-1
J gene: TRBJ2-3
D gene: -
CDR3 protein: CASSQDQGRATDTQYF

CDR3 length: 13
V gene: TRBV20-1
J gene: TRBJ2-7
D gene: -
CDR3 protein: CSAPPGTPYEQYF

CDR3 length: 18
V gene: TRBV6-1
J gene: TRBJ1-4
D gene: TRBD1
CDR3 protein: CASSETGQGRATNEKLFF

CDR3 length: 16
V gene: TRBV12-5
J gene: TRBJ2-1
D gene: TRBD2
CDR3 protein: CASGLVGLAGVNEQFF

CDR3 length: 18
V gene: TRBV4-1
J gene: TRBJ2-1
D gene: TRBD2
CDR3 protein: CAGSQGLIRTRGYNEQFF

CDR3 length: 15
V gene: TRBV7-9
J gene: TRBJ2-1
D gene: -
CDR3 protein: CASSRATGAYNEQFF

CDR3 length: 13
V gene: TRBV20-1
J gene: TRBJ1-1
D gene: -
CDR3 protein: CSASSQGGTEAFF